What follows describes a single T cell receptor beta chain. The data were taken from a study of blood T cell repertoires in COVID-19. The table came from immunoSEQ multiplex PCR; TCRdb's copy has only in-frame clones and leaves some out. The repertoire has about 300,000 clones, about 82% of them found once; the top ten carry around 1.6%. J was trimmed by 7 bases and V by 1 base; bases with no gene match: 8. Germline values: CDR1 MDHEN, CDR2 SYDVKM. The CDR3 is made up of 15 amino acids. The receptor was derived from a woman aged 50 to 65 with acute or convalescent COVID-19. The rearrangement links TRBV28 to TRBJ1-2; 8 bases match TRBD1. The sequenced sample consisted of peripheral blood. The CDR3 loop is CASSLSGRGRGGYTF. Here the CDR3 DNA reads TGTGCCAGCAGTTTATCTGGCAGGGGGCGCGGTGGCTACACCTTC.